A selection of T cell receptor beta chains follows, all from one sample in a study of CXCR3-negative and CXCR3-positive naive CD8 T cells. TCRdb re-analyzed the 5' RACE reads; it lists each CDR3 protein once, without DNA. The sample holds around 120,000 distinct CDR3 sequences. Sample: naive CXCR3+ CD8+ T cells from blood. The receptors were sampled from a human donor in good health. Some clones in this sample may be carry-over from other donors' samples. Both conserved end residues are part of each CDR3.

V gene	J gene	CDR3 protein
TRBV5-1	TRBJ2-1	CASSLGGSYNEQFF
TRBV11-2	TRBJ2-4	CASSRGEGFANIQYF
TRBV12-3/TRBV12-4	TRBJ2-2	CASSPGTSGRVSGELFF
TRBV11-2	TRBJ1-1	CASSSGGNTEAFF
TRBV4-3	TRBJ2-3	CASSHGTGNTDTQYF
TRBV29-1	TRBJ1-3	CSVDREGSGNTIYF
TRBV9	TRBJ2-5	CASSRSRLAARGVQETQYF
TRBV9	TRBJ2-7	CVSSVNWAASYEQYF
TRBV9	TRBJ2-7	CASSPSGGFYEQYF
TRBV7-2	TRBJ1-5	CASSVMINQPQHF
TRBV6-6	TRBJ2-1	CASSQQGYEQFF